This T cell receptor (beta chain) is drawn from a study of T-cell reconstitution after alpha-beta-depleted transplantation in children. Unique molecular identifiers tagged the TCRbeta library. TCRdb ran MiXCR on the PCR reads and lists one entry per CDR3 protein. The repertoire holds 500,000 to 600,000 distinct CDR3 sequences, less than 35% seen once, with more than 2% in the top ten. The CDR3 is made up of 14 amino acids. Germline V lookup: CDR1 MDHEN, CDR2 SYDVKM. The germline V and J ends were trimmed by 2 bases and 6 bases, with 14 bases remaining between them. This clonotype was obtained from a human donor who donated a stem cell graft to a child with aplastic anemia. V usage is TRBV28 and J usage is TRBJ2-7, with a weak D call TRBD2 (6 bases). This sample comprised PBMCs from the stem cell graft donor, obtained from the stem cell graft. The CDR3 coding sequence is TGTGCCAGCAGTTTACGAGTCCAGGGAGGCGAGCAGTACTTC. Protein product: CASSLRVQGGEQYF. Together with reference TRBV28 and TRBJ2-7, the CDR3 gives the full variable domain: DVKVTQSSRYLVKRTGEKVFLECVQDMDHENMFWYRQDPGLGLRLIYFSYDVKMKEKGDIPEGYSVSREKKERFSLILESASTNQTSMYLCASSLRVQGGEQYFGPGTRLTVT.